This TCR beta chain was sequenced in a study of blood T cell repertoires in COVID-19. Study context: The United States, Italy and Spain supplied acute and convalescent COVID-19 samples. T cells, B-cell-depleted T cells, or PBMCs provided the cDNA or gDNA that served as material.

Source study methods: The assay estimated nucleated cells by amplifying reference gene primers. Repertoires were generated with immunoSEQ multiplex PCR, while TCRdb's copy carries only in-frame clones and drops some. V, J and clone size reflect that table, while D and trimming were determined from the DNA. This sample has under 85,000 clones; around 80% occur once, and the top ten carry 21%. The CDR3 has 19 residues. Per the germline V gene, CDR1 is SGDLS and CDR2 is YYNGEE. With 4 bases clipped from V and 1 base from J, the junction kept 9 bases outside the gene matches. The J gene is TRBJ2-6, the V gene TRBV9, with 12 bases that match TRBD2. What was sequenced was peripheral blood. This receptor was identified in a human donor in a cohort sampled during active COVID-19. The CDR3 sequence is CASSPYTSGGHSGANVLTF. The CDR3 DNA sequence: TGTGCCAGCAGCCCCTATACTAGCGGGGGGCATTCTGGGGCCAACGTCCTGACTTTC.